This T cell receptor (beta chain) appears in the sequencing data of a study of CD8 T cells in Susac syndrome. Across the study: The Susac syndrome patients that were sequenced included 5 or 6 with active disease and under 10 in remission. Findings and limits, study-wide: Within Susac syndrome CD4+ T cell repertoires, clonal expansion was not evident.

It was with random hexamers that roughly 0.45 to 1 ug RNA was reverse transcribed. TCRdb redid the calling of the immunoSEQ multiplex PCR reads with MiXCR, one entry per CDR3 protein. This sample has roughly 130,000 distinct CDR3 sequences, with 96% found just once. In this sample, this clonotype turned up once. Its target is unknown. CD8+ and CD4+ T cells circulating in blood were sequenced for TCR beta. V gave up 2 bases and J gave up 4 bases; unmatched junction bases: 4. The CDR3 has 14 amino acids. Germline assignment: CDR1 LGHNA and CDR2 YSLEER. The clonotype originates from a human donor with Susac syndrome. V and J are TRBV4-3 and TRBJ2-5; TRBD1 matches at 7 bases. Specimen: CD4+ T cells from PBMCs. The CDR3 DNA reads as TGCGCCAGCAGCCAATTGGGACAGAGAGAGACCCAGTACTTC. Its translation is CASSQLGQRETQYF.